A selection of T cell receptor beta chains follows, all from one sample in a study of T cells in Graves' hyperthyroidism and ophthalmopathy. TCRdb called the multiplex PCR reads again in MiXCR, with one record for every CDR3 protein. The sample carries under 800,000 distinct CDR3 sequences, 14% recorded once. The sample was blood. The receptors were sampled from a woman younger than 30 with Graves' hyperthyroidism. Both conserved end residues are trimmed from each CDR3.

TRBV30	TRBJ2-1	AWSRGGTLSSYNEQF
TRBV5-8	TRBJ2-2	ASSHDRGQGGELF
TRBV27	TRBJ2-1	ASSPQEGSPYNEQF
TRBV6-5	TRBJ1-2	ASSYRPVGGYT
TRBV7-2	TRBJ2-7	ASSLVAKNLVVIDEQY
TRBV11-2	TRBJ2-7	ASSTPTGHYEQY
TRBV20-1	TRBJ1-2	SAPRGTNYGYT
TRBV6-1	TRBJ2-3	ASSEGLAGLTDTQY
TRBV7-9	TRBJ1-2	ASSFGSGGAVYGYT
TRBV11-3	TRBJ2-7	ASSNTFYEQY
TRBV7-3	TRBJ2-5	ASSLTFSEGPLQETQY
TRBV18	TRBJ1-1	ASSREGIEAF
TRBV28	TRBJ2-5	ASSLLVGASGAGTQY
TRBV20-1	TRBJ2-1	SARDPSGSGDEQF
TRBV2	TRBJ1-2	ASSAGAPDMNYGYT
TRBV30	TRBJ2-4	AWSVGGIGDIQY
TRBV5-1	TRBJ1-1	ASSPTQTAYTEAF
TRBV18	TRBJ2-7	ASSSPTHPLHEQY
TRBV27	TRBJ2-1	ASSSTSGAYNEQF
TRBV28	TRBJ2-7	ASSLGGAGPYEQY
TRBV6-1	TRBJ2-1	ATIQGSGTSGYNEQF
TRBV7-9	TRBJ2-3	ASSWTSGHSTDTQY
TRBV28	TRBJ2-2	ASTRTGWSTGELF
TRBV29-1	TRBJ2-5	SVLGRVQETQY
TRBV3-1	TRBJ2-5	ASRPTSGSHGETQY
TRBV13	TRBJ1-1	ASSPTRSNTEAF
TRBV2	TRBJ2-3	ASSEGQLSTDTQY
TRBV13	TRBJ2-3	ASSLAREYYTDTQY
TRBV12-3/TRBV12-4	TRBJ2-1	ASSGRTSGRNERF
TRBV5-6	TRBJ2-1	ASSGYPGGQF
TRBV12-3/TRBV12-4	TRBJ2-5	ASRLRGGQETQY
TRBV5-1	TRBJ2-7	ASSTGTGGQY